The 14 T cell receptor beta chains listed next were all sequenced from one sample in a study of vaccination effects on CD4 cells after COVID-19. Before sequencing took place, the ViraFEST assay used viral peptide pools to expand antigen-specific CD4+ T cells. Subsequent to a culture period of nine to ten days, CD4+ T cells were isolated. All vaccine recipients tested negative for nucleocapsid antibodies and had never contracted SARS-CoV-2 infection. Sequencing was performed with immunoSEQ multiplex PCR; in TCRdb, only in-frame clones are kept and a portion is missing. The sample records about 43,000 clones, around 76% being singletons. Their antigens remain unidentified. Specimen: CD4+ T cells from PBMCs cultured with SARS-CoV-2 spike peptides, collected before COVID-19 vaccination. Receptor source: a human donor who received a COVID-19 vaccine.

The chain couples TRBV5-8 to TRBJ2-1; 9 nucleotides align to TRBD2. J gave up 0 bases and V 7 bases, and 11 bases lay outside the gene matches. The CDR3 totals 17 residues. Germline V gene lookup returns CDR1 SGHTS and CDR2 YDEGEE. The DNA for the CDR3 is TGTGCCAGCCCCCGGATAGCGGGGGTTTACTCCTACAATGAGCAGTTCTTC. Amino acid sequence: CASPRIAGVYSYNEQFF. The variable domain in full, with the rest retrieved from reference TRBV5-8 and TRBJ2-1, is EAGVTQSPTHLIKTRGQQATLRCSPISGHTSVYWYQQALGLGLQFLLWYDEGEERNRGNFPPRFSGRQFPNYSSELNVNALELEDSALYLCASPRIAGVYSYNEQFFGPGTRLTVL.

V usage is TRBV11-1 and J usage is TRBJ2-1, with 8 bases identical to TRBD1. The CDR3 extends over 15 amino acids. With 5 bases clipped from V and 7 bases from J, the junction kept 10 bases outside the gene matches. Germline CDR1 and CDR2: SGHAT and FQDESV (reference sequence). The CDR3 here is CASSRQGSGDNEQFF. The CDR3 region has the DNA TGTGCCAGCAGCCGACAGGGGAGCGGAGATAATGAGCAGTTCTTC.

CDR3 sequence (DNA): TGTGCCTGGAAACTGGGCCTAGTTACGTCCGGGGAGCTGTTTTTT. Protein product: CAWKLGLVTSGELFF. This chain connects TRBV30 to TRBJ2-2; D gene unclear. V was pared by 4 bases and J by 6 bases, with 18 bases between. The CDR3 contains 15 residues. CDR1 is GTSNPN, CDR2 SVGIG, per germline (reference sequence). The full variable domain, its missing parts supplied by reference TRBV30 and TRBJ2-2, is SQTIHQWPATLVQPVGSPLSLECTVEGTSNPNLYWYRQAAGRGLQLLFYSVGIGQISSEVPQNLSASRPQDRQFILSSKKLLLSDSGFYLCAWKLGLVTSGELFFGEGSRLTVL.

V is TRBV30 and J is TRBJ2-7, with no clear D. Germline CDR1 reads GTSNPN; CDR2 reads SVGIG (reference sequence). The CDR3 sequence is 13 residues long. The ends were cut back, 5 bases at V and 0 bases at J, with 11 bases in the middle. The CDR3 DNA follows: TGTGCCTGGGCGGCGGCTAGCTCCTACGAGCAGTACGTC. This encodes CAWAAASSYEQYV.

This clone appeared a few times. The CDR3 DNA sequence: TGTGCCAGCAGCTTAGGGACGGTTCGTACTGAAGCTTTCTTT. The encoded protein is CASSLGTVRTEAFF. The V and J genes are TRBV7-9 and TRBJ1-1; D is undetermined. The CDR3 sequence is 14 residues long. V lost 1 base and J lost 5, with 11 bases in between. Looked up from germline, CDR1 is SEHNR and CDR2 is FQNEAQ (reference sequence).

This clone was counted between two and nine times. Written as DNA, the CDR3 is TGTGCCTGGAGTGTAGTCCTCGGGGAGCAGTACGTC. Amino acid sequence: CAWSVVLGEQYV. The chain combines TRBV30 with TRBJ2-7; D unclear. V was shortened by 0 bases and J by 7 bases, with 10 bases between the two germline ends. The CDR3 runs 12 residues. Germline loops: CDR1 GTSNPN, CDR2 SVGIG (reference sequence).

This clone was observed once. The chain recombines TRBV6-2 or TRBV6-3 with TRBJ2-2; 8 positions agree with TRBD2. J gave up 5 bases and V 6 bases, and 2 bases lay outside the gene matches. Germline V gene sequence: CDR1 MNHEY, CDR2 SVGEGT. This CDR3 has 13 residues. The CDR3 bases are TGTGCCAGCAGCGGGACTAGGACCGGGGAGCTGTTTTTT. Its protein product is CASSGTRTGELFF.

In its sample, this clone was seen once. The chain links TRBV10-3 to TRBJ2-1; 10 bases map to TRBD1. V dropped 3 bases and J dropped 4; count of bases not matched to a gene: 6. Germline V lookup: CDR1 ENHRY, CDR2 SYGVKD. The length of the CDR3 is 16 residues. The CDR3 bases are TGTGCCATCAGTGATGTATCGGGACAGGGGTACAATGAGCAGTTCTTC. This translates into CAISDVSGQGYNEQFF.

J is TRBJ2-7 and V is TRBV6-5; TRBD2 aligns across 8 bases. V was pared by 7 bases and J by 7 bases, with 6 bases of the junction left unmatched. There are 12 residues in the CDR3. Germline V gene data show CDR1 as MNHEY and CDR2 as SVGAGI. DNA for the CDR3: TGTGCCAGCAAGGTCGGGGGGGGAGAGCAGTACGTC. Translated: CASKVGGGEQYV.

V and J are TRBV10-2 and TRBJ2-1; D uncertain. V lost 5 bases and J 1 base, leaving 3 bases between the germline ends. Germline V CDR1 and CDR2: WSHSY, SAAADI. The CDR3 has 12 residues. The CDR3 loop reads CASSQSYNEQFF. DNA for the CDR3: TGCGCCAGCAGTCAATCCTACAATGAGCAGTTCTTC.

V usage is TRBV18 and J usage is TRBJ1-1, with D unclear. Germline V gene data show CDR1 as KGHSH and CDR2 as LQKENI. The CDR3 totals 14 residues. Trimming cost V 7 bases and J 0 bases, with 12 bases left between them. The CDR3 DNA is TGTGCCAGCTTACGAGAGGGTTTGAACACTGAAGCTTTCTTT. It translates to CASLREGLNTEAFF.

This clone has a single count. The chain employs TRBV5-1 and TRBJ2-2; D is unclear. The CDR3 runs 18 residues. V lost 5 bases to trimming and J lost 3 bases, with 23 bases between them. Per germline, CDR1 SGHRS and CDR2 YFSETQ. CDR3 protein: CASSRADVTTLYTGELFF. The CDR3 DNA is TGCGCCAGCAGTCGGGCAGACGTTACCACCCTCTACACCGGGGAGCTGTTTTTT.

The chain is built from TRBV19 and TRBJ2-3, with D hard to call. Per germline, CDR1 LNHDA and CDR2 SQIVND (reference sequence). There are 16 residues in the CDR3. Trimming stripped 10 bases from V and 0 bases from J, with 20 bases between. CDR3 loop: CATQSSGSRSTDTQYF. CDR3 nucleotides: TGTGCCACCCAATCCTCGGGCAGCCGAAGCACAGATACGCAGTATTTT.

The rearrangement links TRBV29-1 to TRBJ1-4, with 10 bases aligning to TRBD1. The trim removed 4 bases at V and 6 bases at J, leaving 5 bases unmatched. Germline V gives CDR1 SQVTM, CDR2 ANQGSEA. The CDR3 is 14 amino acids. The CDR3 coding sequence is TGCAGCGTTGTAGTAGGGACAGGGGATGAAAAACTGTTTTTT. This codes for CSVVVGTGDEKLFF.